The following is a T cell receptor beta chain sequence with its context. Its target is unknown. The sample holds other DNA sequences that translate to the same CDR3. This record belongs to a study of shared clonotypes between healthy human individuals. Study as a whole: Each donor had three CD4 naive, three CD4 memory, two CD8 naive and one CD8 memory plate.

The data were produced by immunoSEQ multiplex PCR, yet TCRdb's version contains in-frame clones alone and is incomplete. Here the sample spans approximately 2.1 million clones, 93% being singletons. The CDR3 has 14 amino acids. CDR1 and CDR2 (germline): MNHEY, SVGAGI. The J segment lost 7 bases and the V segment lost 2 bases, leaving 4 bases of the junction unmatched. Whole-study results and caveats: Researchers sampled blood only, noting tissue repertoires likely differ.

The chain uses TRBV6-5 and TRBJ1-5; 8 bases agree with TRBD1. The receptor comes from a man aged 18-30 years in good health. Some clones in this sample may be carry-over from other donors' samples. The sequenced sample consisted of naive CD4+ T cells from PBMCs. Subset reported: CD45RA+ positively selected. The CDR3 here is CASSYGQGGQPQHF. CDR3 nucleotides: TGTGCCAGCAGTTACGGACAGGGCGGGCAGCCCCAGCATTTT.